What follows are 20 T cell receptor beta chains derived from one specimen sequenced in a study of blood T cell repertoires in COVID-19. This table comes from immunoSEQ multiplex PCR, and its TCRdb copy is limited to in-frame clones, with some not included. This table has some 30,000 clones, around 84% appearing once. Sequenced material: peripheral blood. Receptors were obtained from a human donor in a cohort sampled during active COVID-19. The donor label of this sample is uncertain.

This clone was seen a few times. Other DNA sequences in this specimen translate into the identical CDR3. The chain joins TRBV5-4 to TRBJ2-1, with 9 nucleotides matching TRBD2. Germline V CDR1 and CDR2: SGHNT, YYREEE (reference sequence). The CDR3 extends over 14 amino acids. The V gene end was trimmed by 0 bases and the J gene end by 8 bases; junction bases not matched to a gene: 3. In DNA, the CDR3 is TGTGCCAGCAGCTTGGAGCTAGCGGGATATGAGCAGTTCTTC. Its protein product is CASSLELAGYEQFF.

The J gene is TRBJ2-3, the V gene TRBV5-4, with 7 bases fitting TRBD2. This CDR3 has 16 amino acids. V lost 4 bases, J lost 1 base, and 9 bases stayed unmatched. The germline V gene encodes CDR1 SGHNT and CDR2 YYREEE (reference sequence). The CDR3 DNA follows: TGTGCCAGCAGCGGGAGGCTAGCGGTGGGCACAGATACGCAGTATTTT. Protein: CASSGRLAVGTDTQYF.

The sample holds a few counts of this clone. The chain uses TRBV4-2 and TRBJ2-1; 12 positions match TRBD2. CDR3 length: 17 residues. Germline CDR1 and CDR2: LGHNA and YNFKEQ. The V segment lost 0 bases and the J segment 7 bases; nucleotides outside the gene matches: 7. CDR3 protein: CASSQDIWLAGGNEQFF. CDR3 nucleotides: TGTGCCAGCAGCCAAGATATATGGCTAGCGGGAGGGAATGAGCAGTTCTTC.

The chain couples TRBV5-4 to TRBJ2-3; D is possibly TRBD2 (6 bases). Germline V lookup: CDR1 SGHNT, CDR2 YYREEE (reference sequence). CDR3 length equals 16 residues. Trimming left V 3 bases short and J 3 bases short, with 17 bases between. The CDR3 loop is CASSSRLAASTDTQYF. The DNA for the CDR3 is TGTGCCAGCAGCTCCCGGTTAGCGGCATCGACAGATACGCAGTATTTT.

The chain is built from TRBV30 and TRBJ2-1; 10 bases line up with TRBD1. The CDR3 is 15 residues long. Germline assignment: CDR1 GTSNPN and CDR2 SVGIG (reference sequence). Germline trimming cut 0 bases from V and 2 bases from J; bases unmatched to any gene: 1. CDR3 sequence (DNA): TGTGCCTGGAGTGTTGGGACAGGGGCCTACAATGAGCAGTTCTTC. This gives the protein CAWSVGTGAYNEQFF.

Only one count was recorded for this clone. The CDR3 bases are TGTGCCAGCAGTGTTCAGGGGTACGAGCAGTACTTC. Amino acid sequence: CASSVQGYEQYF. The chain links TRBV6-2 or TRBV6-3 to TRBJ2-7; TRBD1 is a possible D gene (6 bases). Germline CDR1 and CDR2: MNHEY and SVGEGT. V was cut by 5 bases and J by 4 bases, with 9 bases left in between. The CDR3 runs to 12 residues.

Worth noting for this clone: A read error may account for a junction end that differs from germline. The rearrangement joins TRBV3-1 (or the pseudogene TRBV3-2) to TRBJ1-4; D possibly corresponds to TRBD1 (6 bases). Germline-derived CDR1 and CDR2 are LGHDT and YNNKEL (reference sequence). The CDR3 length is 13 residues. The CDR3 DNA reads TGTGCCAGCAGCATTCAGACAGGCGCCAGGCGCCTTTTT. This codes for CASSIQTGARRLF.

V and J are TRBV11-1 and TRBJ2-7; 9 bases are a match to TRBD1. J gave up 8 bases and V 1 base, and 3 bases lay outside the gene matches. The V gene's germline CDR1 is SGHAT and CDR2 FQDESV (reference sequence). CDR3 length: 13 amino acids. The CDR3 DNA reads TGTGCCAGCAGCTTAGGGACAGGGGACAAGCAGTACTTC. Translating gives CASSLGTGDKQYF.

The V gene is TRBV27, the J gene TRBJ2-2, with D possibly being TRBD2 (6 bases). Trimming left V 7 bases short and J 0 bases short, with 21 bases between. The CDR3 consists of 18 residues. CDR1 MNHEY and CDR2 SMNVEV come from the germline V gene (reference sequence). For the CDR3, the DNA is TGTGCCAGCATCCCCCGGTTCGGGACTCCCTCGAACACCGGGGAGCTGTTTTTT. It encodes CASIPRFGTPSNTGELFF.

V is TRBV28 and J is TRBJ1-3, with TRBD1 matching 8 bases. The CDR3 sequence is 17 residues long. Unmatched junction bases numbered 11, after V lost 6 bases and J lost 1 base. Germline values: CDR1 MDHEN, CDR2 SYDVKM. This CDR3 is CASRTNPGTGSGNTIYF. The CDR3 nucleotides read TGTGCCAGCAGGACCAATCCCGGGACAGGTTCTGGAAACACCATATATTTT.

V usage is TRBV27 and J usage is TRBJ1-6, with D maybe TRBD1 (6 bases). Germline CDR1 and CDR2: MNHEY and SMNVEV (reference sequence). The CDR3 totals 13 residues. Trimming removed 6 bases from V and 10 bases from J, with 13 bases in between. The CDR3: CASSYRESSPLHF. The DNA for the CDR3 is TGTGCCAGCAGCTACAGGGAGAGCTCACCCCTCCACTTT.

This sequence joins TRBV10-2 and TRBJ2-2, with TRBD2 matching 8 bases. The V gene's germline CDR1 is WSHSY and CDR2 SAAADI. This CDR3 region has 17 residues. The ends lost 4 bases at V and 3 bases at J; junction bases unmatched: 10. CDR3 sequence: CASSALGAGVDTGELFF. DNA of the CDR3: TGCGCCAGCAGTGCCCTGGGAGCGGGAGTGGACACCGGGGAGCTGTTTTTT.

The chain employs TRBV5-8 and TRBJ1-5, with D uncertain. The CDR3 is 15 amino acids. Trimming stripped 1 base from V and 0 bases from J, with 8 bases between. Germline V gene lookup returns CDR1 SGHTS and CDR2 YDEGEE. This CDR3 reads CASSLIAFSNQPQHF. The DNA of the CDR3 is TGTGCCAGCAGCTTGATAGCCTTTAGCAATCAGCCCCAGCATTTT.

V gene TRBV4-1 combines with J gene TRBJ2-1; TRBD2 matches at 10 bases. The J segment lost 3 bases and the V segment lost 1 base, leaving 3 bases of the junction unmatched. Germline CDR1 and CDR2: MGHRA and YSYEKL. CDR3 length: 16 amino acids. CDR3 loop: CASSQGRLAGYNEQFF. The CDR3 DNA sequence: TGCGCCAGCAGCCAAGGTAGACTAGCGGGCTACAATGAGCAGTTCTTC.

This chain links TRBV3-1 (or the pseudogene TRBV3-2) with TRBJ1-6; maybe TRBD1 (6 bases). CDR1 is LGHDT and CDR2 is YNNKEL in the germline V gene (reference sequence). Trimming removed 1 base at V and 7 bases at J, with 11 bases between. The CDR3 contains 15 residues. The CDR3 DNA follows: TGTGCCAGCAGCCAAGGGACACAGGGAAATTCACCCCTCCACTTT. As protein: CASSQGTQGNSPLHF.

The rearrangement joins TRBV6-1 to TRBJ2-1, with 10 nucleotides matching TRBD2. Trimming at V came to 3 bases and at J to 10 bases, leaving 9 bases not matched to a gene. The CDR3 runs 15 residues. Per germline, CDR1 MNHNS and CDR2 SASEGT. The CDR3 DNA follows: TGTGCCAGCAGTGATAAGCGGGAGGGTTTCAGGGAGCAGTTCTTC. This encodes CASSDKREGFREQFF.

The CDR3 protein is CASRMGLAGAYEQYF. The DNA for the CDR3 is TGCGCCAGCAGGATGGGACTAGCGGGAGCCTACGAGCAGTACTTC. The chain employs TRBV5-1 and TRBJ2-7; TRBD2 agrees at 14 bases. This CDR3 region has 15 residues. V lost 5 bases to trimming and J lost 2 bases; unmatched junction nucleotides: 3. Germline V gives CDR1 SGHRS, CDR2 YFSETQ.

V gene TRBV2 combines with J gene TRBJ2-5; 9 bases line up with TRBD1. The CDR3 contains 15 residues. V lost 4 bases and J lost 4; bases outside the gene matches: 7. Per the germline V gene, CDR1 is SNHLY and CDR2 is FYNNEI. CDR3 region: CASSVGQGIGETQYF. The CDR3 bases are TGTGCCAGCAGTGTGGGACAGGGAATAGGAGAGACCCAGTACTTC.

The genes are TRBV2 and TRBJ2-3, with no clear D. V was pared by 2 bases and J by 4 bases, with 7 bases between. Germline assignment: CDR1 SNHLY and CDR2 FYNNEI. The CDR3 has 13 amino acids. Here the CDR3 reads CASSEKWPDTQYF. Here the CDR3 DNA reads TGTGCCAGCAGTGAAAAGTGGCCAGATACGCAGTATTTT.

This rearrangement joins TRBV7-9 to TRBJ2-1; TRBD2 matches 7 bases. CDR1 is SEHNR and CDR2 is FQNEAQ in the germline V gene (reference sequence). The V and J ends lost 5 bases and 10 bases, in that order; junction bases with no gene match: 8. The CDR3 has 13 residues. CDR3 loop: CASSPRLAGEQFF. CDR3 sequence (DNA): TGTGCCAGCAGCCCTCGACTAGCTGGCGAGCAGTTCTTC. Supplemented by reference TRBV7-9 and TRBJ2-1, the full variable domain reads DTGVSQNPRHKITKRGQNVTFRCDPISEHNRLYWYRQTLGQGPEFLTYFQNEAQLEKSRLLSDRFSAERPKGSFSTLEIQRTEQGDSAMYLCASSPRLAGEQFFGPGTRLTVL.